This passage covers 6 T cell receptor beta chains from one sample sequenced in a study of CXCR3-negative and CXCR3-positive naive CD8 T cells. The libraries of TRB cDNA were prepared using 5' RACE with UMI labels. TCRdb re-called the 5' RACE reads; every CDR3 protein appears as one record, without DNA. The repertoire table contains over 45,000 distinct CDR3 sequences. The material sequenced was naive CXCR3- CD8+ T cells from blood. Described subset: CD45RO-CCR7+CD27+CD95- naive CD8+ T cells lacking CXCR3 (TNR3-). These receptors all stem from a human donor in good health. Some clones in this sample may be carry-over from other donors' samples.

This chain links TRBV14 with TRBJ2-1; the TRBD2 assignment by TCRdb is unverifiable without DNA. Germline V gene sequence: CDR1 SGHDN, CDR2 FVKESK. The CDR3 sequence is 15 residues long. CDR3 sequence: CASSQPGLADFEQFF.

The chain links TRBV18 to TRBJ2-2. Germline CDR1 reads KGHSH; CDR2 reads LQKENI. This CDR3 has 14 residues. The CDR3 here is CASSFRATTGELFF. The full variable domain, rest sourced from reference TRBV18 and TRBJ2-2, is NAGVMQNPRHLVRRRGQEARLRCSPMKGHSHVYWYRQLPEEGLKFMVYLQKENIIDESGMPKERFSAEFPKEGPSILRIQQVVRGDSAAYFCASSFRATTGELFFGEGSRLTVL.

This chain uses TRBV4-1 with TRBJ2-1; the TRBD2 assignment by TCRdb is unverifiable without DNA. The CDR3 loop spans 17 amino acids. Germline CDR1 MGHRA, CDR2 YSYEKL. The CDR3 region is CASSQDGVVDDYNEQFF.

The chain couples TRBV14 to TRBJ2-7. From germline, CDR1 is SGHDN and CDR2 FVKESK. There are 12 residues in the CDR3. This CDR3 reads CASSPHPIEQYF.

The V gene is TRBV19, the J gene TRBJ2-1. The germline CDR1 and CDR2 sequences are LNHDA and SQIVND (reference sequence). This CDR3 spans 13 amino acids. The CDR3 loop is CASSIVTINEQFF. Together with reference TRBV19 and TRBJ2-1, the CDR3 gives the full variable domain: DGGITQSPKYLFRKEGQNVTLSCEQNLNHDAMYWYRQDPGQGLRLIYYSQIVNDFQKGDIAEGYSVSREKKESFPLTVTSAQKNPTAFYLCASSIVTINEQFFGPGTRLTVL.

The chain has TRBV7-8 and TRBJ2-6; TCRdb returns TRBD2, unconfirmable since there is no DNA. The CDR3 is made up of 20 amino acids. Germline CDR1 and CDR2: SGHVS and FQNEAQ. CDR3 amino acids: CASSLPSADSVGSGANVLTF. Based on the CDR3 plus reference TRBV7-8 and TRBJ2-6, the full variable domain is GAGVSQSPRYKVAKRGQDVALRCDPISGHVSLFWYQQALGQGPEFLTYFQNEAQLDKSGLPSDRFFAERPEGSVSTLKIQRTQQEDSAVYLCASSLPSADSVGSGANVLTFGAGSRLTVL.